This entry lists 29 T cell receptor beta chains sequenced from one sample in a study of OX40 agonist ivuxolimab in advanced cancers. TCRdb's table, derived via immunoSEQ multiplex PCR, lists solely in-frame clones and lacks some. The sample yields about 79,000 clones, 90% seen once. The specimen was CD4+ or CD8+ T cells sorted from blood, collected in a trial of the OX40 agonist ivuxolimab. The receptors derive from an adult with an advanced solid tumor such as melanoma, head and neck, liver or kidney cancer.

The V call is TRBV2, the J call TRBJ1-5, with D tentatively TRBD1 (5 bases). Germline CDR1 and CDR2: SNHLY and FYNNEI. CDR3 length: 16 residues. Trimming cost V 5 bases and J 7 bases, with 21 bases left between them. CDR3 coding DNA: TGTGCCAGCAGTTCTCAGGAGAGCTTCAGGGACCAGCCCCAGCATTTT. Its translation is CASSSQESFRDQPQHF.

The CDR3, as DNA: TGCGCCAGCAGCTTGGCTAGAGGGGCCTACGAGCAGTACTTC. It codes for CASSLARGAYEQYF. The gene calls are TRBV5-1 and TRBJ2-7; D tentatively fits TRBD1 or TRBD2 (5 bases each). V lost 0 bases and J lost 2, with 9 bases in between. CDR1 SGHRS and CDR2 YFSETQ come from the germline V gene. The CDR3 is made up of 14 amino acids.

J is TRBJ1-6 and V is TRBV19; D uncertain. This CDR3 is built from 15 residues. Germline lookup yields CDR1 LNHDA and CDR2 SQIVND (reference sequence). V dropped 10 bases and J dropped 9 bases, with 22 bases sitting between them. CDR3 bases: TGTGCCACCTCCGCCCGACAACAAGTGGGTTCACCCCTCCACTTT. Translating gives CATSARQQVGSPLHF.

Here the CDR3 reads CASNSGSYGYTF. The CDR3 coding sequence is TGTGCCAGCAATTCCGGTTCGTATGGCTACACCTTC. This sequence joins TRBV28 and TRBJ1-2; D is undetermined. Trimming removed 7 bases from V and 5 bases from J, with 11 bases in between. CDR3 length: 12 amino acids. Germline values: CDR1 MDHEN, CDR2 SYDVKM.

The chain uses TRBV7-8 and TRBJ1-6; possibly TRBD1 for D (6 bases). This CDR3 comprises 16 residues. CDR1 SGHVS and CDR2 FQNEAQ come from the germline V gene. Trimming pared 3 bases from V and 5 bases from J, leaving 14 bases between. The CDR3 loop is CASSFAGQINNSPLHF. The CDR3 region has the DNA TGTGCCAGCAGCTTCGCCGGACAGATAAATAATTCACCCCTCCACTTT.

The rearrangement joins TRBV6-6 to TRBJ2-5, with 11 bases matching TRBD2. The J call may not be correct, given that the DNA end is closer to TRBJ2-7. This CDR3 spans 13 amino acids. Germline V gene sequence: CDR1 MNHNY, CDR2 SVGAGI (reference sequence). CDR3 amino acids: CASETSGDYEQYF. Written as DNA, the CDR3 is TGTGCCAGCGAGACTAGCGGGGACTACGAGCAGTACTTC.

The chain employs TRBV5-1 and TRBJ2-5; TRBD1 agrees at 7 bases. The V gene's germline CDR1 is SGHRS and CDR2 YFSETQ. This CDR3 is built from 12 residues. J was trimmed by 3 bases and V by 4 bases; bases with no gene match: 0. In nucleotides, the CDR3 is TGCGCCAGCAGCACAGGGGAAGAGACCCAGTACTTC. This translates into CASSTGEETQYF.

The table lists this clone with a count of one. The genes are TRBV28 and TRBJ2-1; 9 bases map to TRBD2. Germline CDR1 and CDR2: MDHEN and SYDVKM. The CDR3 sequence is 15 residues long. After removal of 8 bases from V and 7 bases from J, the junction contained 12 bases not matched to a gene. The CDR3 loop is CASLNSGGPGNEQFF. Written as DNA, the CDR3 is TGTGCCAGCTTAAACAGCGGGGGGCCGGGGAATGAGCAGTTCTTC.

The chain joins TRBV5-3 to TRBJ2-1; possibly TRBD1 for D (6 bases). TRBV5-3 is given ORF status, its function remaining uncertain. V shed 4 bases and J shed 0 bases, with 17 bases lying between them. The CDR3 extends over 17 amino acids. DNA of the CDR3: TGTGCCAGAAGCCTGATGAGGACAGTTCCCTCCTACAATGAGCAGTTCTTC. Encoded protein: CARSLMRTVPSYNEQFF.

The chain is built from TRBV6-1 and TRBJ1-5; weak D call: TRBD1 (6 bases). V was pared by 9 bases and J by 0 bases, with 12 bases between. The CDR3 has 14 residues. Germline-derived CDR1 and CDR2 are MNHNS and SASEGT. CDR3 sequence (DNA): TGTGCCAGTCTGGACAGCACTAGCAATCAGCCCCAGCATTTT. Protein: CASLDSTSNQPQHF.

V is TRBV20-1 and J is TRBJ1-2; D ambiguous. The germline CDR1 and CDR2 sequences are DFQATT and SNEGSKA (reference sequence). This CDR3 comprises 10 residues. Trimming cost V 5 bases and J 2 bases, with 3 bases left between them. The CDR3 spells CSAPNYGYTF. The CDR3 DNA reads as TGCAGTGCTCCCAACTATGGCTACACCTTC.

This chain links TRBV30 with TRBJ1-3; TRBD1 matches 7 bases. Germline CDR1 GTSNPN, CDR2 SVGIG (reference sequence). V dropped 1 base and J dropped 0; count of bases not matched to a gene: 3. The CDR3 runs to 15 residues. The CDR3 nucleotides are TGTGCCTGGAGTGGACAGGGTCTCTCTGGAAACACCATATATTTT. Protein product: CAWSGQGLSGNTIYF.

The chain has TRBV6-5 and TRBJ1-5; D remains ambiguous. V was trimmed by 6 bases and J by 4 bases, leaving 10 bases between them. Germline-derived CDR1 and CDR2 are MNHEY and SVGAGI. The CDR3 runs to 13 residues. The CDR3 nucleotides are TGTGCCAGCAGGCAGGCTGCGAATCAGCCCCAGCATTTT. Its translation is CASRQAANQPQHF.

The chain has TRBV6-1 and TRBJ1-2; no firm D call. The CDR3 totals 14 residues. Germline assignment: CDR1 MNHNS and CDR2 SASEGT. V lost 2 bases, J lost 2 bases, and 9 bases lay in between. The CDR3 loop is CASSEWTENYGYTF. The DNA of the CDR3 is TGTGCCAGCAGTGAATGGACCGAGAACTATGGCTACACCTTC.

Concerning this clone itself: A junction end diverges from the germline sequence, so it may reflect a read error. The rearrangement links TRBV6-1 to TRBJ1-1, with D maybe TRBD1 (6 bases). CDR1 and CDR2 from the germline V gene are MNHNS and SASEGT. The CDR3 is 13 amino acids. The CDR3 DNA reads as TGTGCCAGCAGTGTCTTTCGGGACACAGAAGCTTTCTTT. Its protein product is CASSVFRDTEAFF.

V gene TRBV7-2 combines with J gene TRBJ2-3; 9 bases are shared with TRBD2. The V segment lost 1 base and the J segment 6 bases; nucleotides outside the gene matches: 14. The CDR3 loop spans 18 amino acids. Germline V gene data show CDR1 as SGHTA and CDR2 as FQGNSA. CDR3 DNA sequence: TGTGCCAGCAGCTTAGTCCGGATCGGCGGGGGGGCCAGGGATACGCAGTATTTT. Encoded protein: CASSLVRIGGGARDTQYF.

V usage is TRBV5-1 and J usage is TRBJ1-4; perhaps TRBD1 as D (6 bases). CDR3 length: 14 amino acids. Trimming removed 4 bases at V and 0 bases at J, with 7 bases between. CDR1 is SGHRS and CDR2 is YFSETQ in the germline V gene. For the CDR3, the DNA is TGCGCCAGCAGCCCAGGGGCAACTAATGAAAAACTGTTTTTT. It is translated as CASSPGATNEKLFF.

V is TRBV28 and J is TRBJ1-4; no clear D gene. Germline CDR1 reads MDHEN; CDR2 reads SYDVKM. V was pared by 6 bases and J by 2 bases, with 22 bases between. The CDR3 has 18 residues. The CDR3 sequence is CASSPRSQELTTNEKLFF. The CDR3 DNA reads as TGTGCCAGCAGCCCCCGCTCCCAAGAATTAACGACTAATGAAAAACTGTTTTTT.

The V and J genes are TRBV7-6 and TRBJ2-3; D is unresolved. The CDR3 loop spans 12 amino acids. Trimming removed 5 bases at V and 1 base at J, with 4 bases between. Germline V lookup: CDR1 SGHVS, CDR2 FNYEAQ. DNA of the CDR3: TGTGCCAGCAGCATGCGCACAGATACGCAGTATTTT. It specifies CASSMRTDTQYF.

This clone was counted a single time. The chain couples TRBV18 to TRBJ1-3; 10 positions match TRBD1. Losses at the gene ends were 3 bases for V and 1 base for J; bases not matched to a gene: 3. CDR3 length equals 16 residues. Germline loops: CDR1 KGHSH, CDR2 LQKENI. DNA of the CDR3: TGTGCCAGCTCACCGAGGACAGGGGGATCTGGAAACACCATATATTTT. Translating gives CASSPRTGGSGNTIYF.

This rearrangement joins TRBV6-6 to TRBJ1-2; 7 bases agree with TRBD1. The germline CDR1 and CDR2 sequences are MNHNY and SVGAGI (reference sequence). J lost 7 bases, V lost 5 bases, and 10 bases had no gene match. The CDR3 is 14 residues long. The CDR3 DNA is TGTGCCAGCAGTCCCGGACAGGAACGGTCTGGCTACACCTTC. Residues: CASSPGQERSGYTF.

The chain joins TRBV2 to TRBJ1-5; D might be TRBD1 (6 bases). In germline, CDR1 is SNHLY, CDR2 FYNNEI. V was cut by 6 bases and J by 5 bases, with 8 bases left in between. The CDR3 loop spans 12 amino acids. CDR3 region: CASSPGDQPQHF. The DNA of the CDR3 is TGTGCCAGCAGCCCAGGGGATCAGCCCCAGCATTTT. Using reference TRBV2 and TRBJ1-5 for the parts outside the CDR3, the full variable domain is EPEVTQTPSHQVTQMGQEVILRCVPISNHLYFYWYRQILGQKVEFLVSFYNNEISEKSEIFDDQFSVERPDGSNFTLKIRSTKLEDSAMYFCASSPGDQPQHFGDGTRLSIL.

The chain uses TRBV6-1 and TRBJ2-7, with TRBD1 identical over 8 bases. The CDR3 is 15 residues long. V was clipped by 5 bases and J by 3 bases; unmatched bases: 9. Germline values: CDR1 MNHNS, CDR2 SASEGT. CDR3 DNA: TGTGCCAGCAGTTCCGGGACAGGCTCCTTCTACGAGCAGTACGTC. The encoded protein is CASSSGTGSFYEQYV.

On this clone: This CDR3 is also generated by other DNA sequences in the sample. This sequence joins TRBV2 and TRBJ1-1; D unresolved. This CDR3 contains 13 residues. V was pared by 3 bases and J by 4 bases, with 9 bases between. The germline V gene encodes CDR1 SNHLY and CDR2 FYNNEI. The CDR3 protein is CASSDLGSTEAFF. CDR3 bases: TGTGCCAGCAGTGACCTGGGTAGCACTGAAGCTTTCTTT.

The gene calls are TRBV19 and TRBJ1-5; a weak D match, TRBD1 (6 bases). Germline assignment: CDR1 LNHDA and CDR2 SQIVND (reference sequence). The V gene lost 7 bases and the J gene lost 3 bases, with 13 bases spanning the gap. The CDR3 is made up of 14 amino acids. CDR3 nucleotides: TGTGCCAGTACTCAAGGGACAAACAATCAGCCCCAGCATTTT. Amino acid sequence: CASTQGTNNQPQHF.

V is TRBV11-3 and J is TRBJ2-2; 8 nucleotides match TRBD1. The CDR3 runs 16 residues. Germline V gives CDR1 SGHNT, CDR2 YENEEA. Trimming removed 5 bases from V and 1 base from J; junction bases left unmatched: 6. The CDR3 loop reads CASSPRTGRNTGELFF. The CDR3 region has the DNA TGTGCCAGCAGCCCCCGGACAGGGAGGAACACCGGGGAGCTGTTTTTT. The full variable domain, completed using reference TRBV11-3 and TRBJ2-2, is EAGVVQSPRYKIIEKKQPVAFWCNPISGHNTLYWYLQNLGQGPELLIRYENEEAVDDSQLPKDRFSAERLKGVDSTLKIQPAELGDSAVYLCASSPRTGRNTGELFFGEGSRLTVL.

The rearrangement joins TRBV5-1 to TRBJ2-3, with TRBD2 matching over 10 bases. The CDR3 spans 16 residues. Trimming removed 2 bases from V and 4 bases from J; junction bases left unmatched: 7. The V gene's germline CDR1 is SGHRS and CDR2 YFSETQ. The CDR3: CASSFGAGGISDTQYF. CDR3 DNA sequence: TGCGCCAGCAGCTTCGGAGCGGGGGGGATTTCAGATACGCAGTATTTT.

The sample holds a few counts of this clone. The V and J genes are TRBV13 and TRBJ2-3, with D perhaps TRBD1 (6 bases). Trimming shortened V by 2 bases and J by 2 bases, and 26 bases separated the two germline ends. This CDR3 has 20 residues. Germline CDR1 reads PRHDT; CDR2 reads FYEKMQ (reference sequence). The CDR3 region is CASSLRGITSGAPYTDTQYF. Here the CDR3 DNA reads TGTGCCAGCAGCTTAAGGGGTATCACCTCAGGGGCGCCTTACACAGATACGCAGTATTTT.

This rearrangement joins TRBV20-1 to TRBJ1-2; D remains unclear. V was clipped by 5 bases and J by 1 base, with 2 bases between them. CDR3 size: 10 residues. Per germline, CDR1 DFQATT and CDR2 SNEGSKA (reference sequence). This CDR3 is CSAYNYGYTF. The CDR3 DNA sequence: TGCAGTGCTTATAACTATGGCTACACCTTC.